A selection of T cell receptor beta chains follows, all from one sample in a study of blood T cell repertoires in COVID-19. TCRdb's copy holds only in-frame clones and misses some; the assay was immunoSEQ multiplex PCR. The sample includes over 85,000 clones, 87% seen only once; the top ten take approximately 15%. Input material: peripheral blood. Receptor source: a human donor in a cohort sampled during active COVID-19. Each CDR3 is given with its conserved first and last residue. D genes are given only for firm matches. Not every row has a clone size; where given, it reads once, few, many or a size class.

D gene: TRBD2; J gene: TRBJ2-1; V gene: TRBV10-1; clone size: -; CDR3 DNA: TGCGCCAGCAGTGTCTCTAGCGGTTCCTACAATGAGCAGTTCTTC; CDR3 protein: CASSVSSGSYNEQFF
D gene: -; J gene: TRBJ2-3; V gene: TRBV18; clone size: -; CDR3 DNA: TGTGCCAGCTCACCGGCAGGAGATACGCAGTATTTT; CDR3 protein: CASSPAGDTQYF
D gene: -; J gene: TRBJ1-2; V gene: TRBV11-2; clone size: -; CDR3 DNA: TGTGCCAGCAGCTTAGAGTATGTCCCAGGGAACTATGGCTACACCTTC; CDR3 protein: CASSLEYVPGNYGYTF
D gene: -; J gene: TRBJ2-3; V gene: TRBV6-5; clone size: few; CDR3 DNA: TGTGCCAGCAGTTACTGGGGGGCAGATACGCAGTATTTT; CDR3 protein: CASSYWGADTQYF
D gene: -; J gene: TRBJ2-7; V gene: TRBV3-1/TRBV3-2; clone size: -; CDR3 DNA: TGTGCCAGCAGCCAAGCAGCAGGGAAATACGAGCAGTACTTC; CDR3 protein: CASSQAAGKYEQYF
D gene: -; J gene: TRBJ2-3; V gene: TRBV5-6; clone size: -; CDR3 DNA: TGTGCCAGCAGCTTTAAAAACTCAGATACGCAGTATTTT; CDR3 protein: CASSFKNSDTQYF
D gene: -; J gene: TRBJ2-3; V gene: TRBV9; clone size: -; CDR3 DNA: TGTGCCAGCAGCGCGCCGGGGGGCACCAGCACAGATACGCAGTATTTT; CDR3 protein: CASSAPGGTSTDTQYF
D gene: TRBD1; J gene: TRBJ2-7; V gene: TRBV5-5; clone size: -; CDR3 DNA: TGTGCCAGCAGCTCCACCGCAGGGGGCGGCTACGAGCAGTACTTC; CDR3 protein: CASSSTAGGGYEQYF
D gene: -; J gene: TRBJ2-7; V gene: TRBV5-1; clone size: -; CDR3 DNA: TGCGCCAGCAGCTTGGAGTTGCCAGGCAGCTCCTACGAGCAGTACTTC; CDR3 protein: CASSLELPGSSYEQYF
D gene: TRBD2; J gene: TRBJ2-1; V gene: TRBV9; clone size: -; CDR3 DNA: TGTGCCAGCAGCGTAGAGGTGGCTAGCGGGGGCAATGAGCAGTTCTTC; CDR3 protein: CASSVEVASGGNEQFF
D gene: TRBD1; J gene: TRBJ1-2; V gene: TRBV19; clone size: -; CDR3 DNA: TGTGCCAGTAGATACGGGCAGGGGGACTATGGCTACACCTTC; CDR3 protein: CASRYGQGDYGYTF
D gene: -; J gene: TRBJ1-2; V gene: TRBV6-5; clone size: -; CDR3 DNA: TGTGCCAGCAGTCCCGTACAGGGAACCTATGGCTACACCTTC; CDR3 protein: CASSPVQGTYGYTF
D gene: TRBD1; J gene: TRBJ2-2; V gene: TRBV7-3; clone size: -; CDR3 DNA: TGTGCCAGCAGCTCCTCTGGGTCCAGGGGGAGCACCGGGGAGCTGTTTTTT; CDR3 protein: CASSSSGSRGSTGELFF
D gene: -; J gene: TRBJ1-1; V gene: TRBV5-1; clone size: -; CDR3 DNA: TGCGCCAGCAGCTCAACGGCAGGAAATACTGAAGCTTTCTTT; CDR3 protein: CASSSTAGNTEAFF
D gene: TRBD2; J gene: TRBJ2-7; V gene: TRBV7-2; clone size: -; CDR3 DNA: TGTGCCAGCAGCTTAGGACCTCTAGCGGGGGGGCTCTACGAGCAGTACTTC; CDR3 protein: CASSLGPLAGGLYEQYF
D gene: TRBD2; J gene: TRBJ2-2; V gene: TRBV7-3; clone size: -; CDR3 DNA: TGTGCCAGCATGCGGGAGGACACCGGGGAGCTGTTTTTT; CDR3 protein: CASMREDTGELFF
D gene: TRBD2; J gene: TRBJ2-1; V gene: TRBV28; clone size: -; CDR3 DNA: TGTGCCAGCAGTTTATCTTGGGCCGGGACTAGCGGTTACAATGAGCAGTTCTTC; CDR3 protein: CASSLSWAGTSGYNEQFF
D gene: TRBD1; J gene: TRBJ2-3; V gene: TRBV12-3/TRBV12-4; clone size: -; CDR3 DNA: TGTGCCACCGGGACAGGGTTCACAGATACGCAGTATTTT; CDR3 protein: CATGTGFTDTQYF
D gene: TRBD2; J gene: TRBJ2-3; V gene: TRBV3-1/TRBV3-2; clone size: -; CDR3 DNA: TGTGCCAGCAGCCAACTTACTAGCGGGGTGACAGATACGCAGTATTTT; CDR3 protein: CASSQLTSGVTDTQYF
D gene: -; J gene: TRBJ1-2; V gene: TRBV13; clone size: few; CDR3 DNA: TGTGCCAGCAGACAATTGGGCCAGTCGGGGAGCTACACCTTC; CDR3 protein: CASRQLGQSGSYTF
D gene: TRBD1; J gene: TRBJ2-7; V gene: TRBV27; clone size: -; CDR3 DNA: TGTGCCAGCAGCAAGTTGACAGGGGCGGTGCGGGAGCAGTACTTC; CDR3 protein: CASSKLTGAVREQYF
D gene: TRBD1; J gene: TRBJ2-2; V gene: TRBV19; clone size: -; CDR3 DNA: TGTGCCAGTAGTCGGGACAGCCACACCGGGGAGCTGTTTTTT; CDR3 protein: CASSRDSHTGELFF
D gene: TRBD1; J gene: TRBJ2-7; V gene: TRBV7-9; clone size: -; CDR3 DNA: TGTGCCAGCAGCCCCGGGACAGGGGTGGGGGAGCAGTACTTC; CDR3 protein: CASSPGTGVGEQYF
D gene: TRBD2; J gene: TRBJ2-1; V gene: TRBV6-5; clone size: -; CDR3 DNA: TGTGCCAGCAGTTCCCGGGGAGCGGGGGGACGTGGTGAGCAGTTCTTC; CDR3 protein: CASSSRGAGGRGEQFF
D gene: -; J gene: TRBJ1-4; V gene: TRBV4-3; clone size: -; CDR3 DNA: TGCGCCAGCAGCCAAGATGCTTCTGCCTATCTTGAAAAACTGTTTTTT; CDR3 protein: CASSQDASAYLEKLFF
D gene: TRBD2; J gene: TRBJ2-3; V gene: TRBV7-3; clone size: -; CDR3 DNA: TGTGCCAGCAGCCGACTAGCGGGGGTCACAGATACGCAGTATTTT; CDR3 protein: CASSRLAGVTDTQYF
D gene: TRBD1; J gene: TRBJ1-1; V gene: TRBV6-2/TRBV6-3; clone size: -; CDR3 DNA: TGTGCCAGCAGTCCGTATGTCGGACAGGGACAGAACACTGAAGCTTTCTTT; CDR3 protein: CASSPYVGQGQNTEAFF
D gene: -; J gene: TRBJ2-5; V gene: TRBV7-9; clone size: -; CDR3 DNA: TGTGCCAGCAGCCCCCTAAAGCTTTCAGGGTTCCAAGAGACCCAGTACTTC; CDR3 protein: CASSPLKLSGFQETQYF
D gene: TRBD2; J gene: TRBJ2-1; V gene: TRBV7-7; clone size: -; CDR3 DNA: TGTGCTAGCAGCTTAAGGCCTAGCGGTCCCCTCTCGGATGAGCAGTTCTTC; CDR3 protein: CASSLRPSGPLSDEQFF
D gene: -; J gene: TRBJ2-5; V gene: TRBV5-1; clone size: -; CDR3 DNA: TGCGCCAGCAGCTTCCCACAGGGTACGGAGACCCAGTACTTC; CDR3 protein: CASSFPQGTETQYF
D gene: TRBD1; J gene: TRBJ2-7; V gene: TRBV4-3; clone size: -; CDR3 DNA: TGCGCCAGCAGTCAAGCCCCAGGACAGGGGGCCTACGAGCAGTACTTC; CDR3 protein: CASSQAPGQGAYEQYF
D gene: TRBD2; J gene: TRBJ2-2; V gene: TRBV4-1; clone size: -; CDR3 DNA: TGCGCCAGCAGCCGCCTCGGGAGGGGAACCGGGGAGCTGTTTTTT; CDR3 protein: CASSRLGRGTGELFF
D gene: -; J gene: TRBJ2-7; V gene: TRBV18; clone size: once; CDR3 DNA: TGTGCCAGCTCTGCGACTAGGGAATTATCCTACGAGCAGTACTTC; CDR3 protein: CASSATRELSYEQYF
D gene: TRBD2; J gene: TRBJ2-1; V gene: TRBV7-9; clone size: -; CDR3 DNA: TGTGCCAGCAGTTCACGTTCGGGGGGATCCTACAATGAGCAGTTCTTC; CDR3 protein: CASSSRSGGSYNEQFF
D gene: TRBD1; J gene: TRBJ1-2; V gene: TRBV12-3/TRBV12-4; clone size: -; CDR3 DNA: TGTGCCAGCAGTTTGGGACAGGGATATGGCTACACCTTC; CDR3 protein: CASSLGQGYGYTF
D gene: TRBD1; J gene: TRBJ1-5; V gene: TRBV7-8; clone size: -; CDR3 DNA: TGTGCCAGCAGCTTAGGTTTTGGACAGGTCAATCAGCCCCAGCATTTT; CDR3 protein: CASSLGFGQVNQPQHF
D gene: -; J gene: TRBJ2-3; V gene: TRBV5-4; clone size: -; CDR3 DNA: TGTGCCAGCAGCCTGAGGCAGACCCCCTTCGCTAGCACAGATACGCAGTATTTT; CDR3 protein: CASSLRQTPFASTDTQYF
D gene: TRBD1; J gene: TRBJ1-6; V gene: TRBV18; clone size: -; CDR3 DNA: TGTGCCAGCTCAGCCGGGACAGCTGACAATTCACCCCTCCACTTT; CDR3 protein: CASSAGTADNSPLHF
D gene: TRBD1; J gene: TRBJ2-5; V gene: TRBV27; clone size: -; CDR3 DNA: TGTGCCAGCAGTCTAGGGACAGGGGGAGGAGGGACCCAGTACTTC; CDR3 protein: CASSLGTGGGGTQYF
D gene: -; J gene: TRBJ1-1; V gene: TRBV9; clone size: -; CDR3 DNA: TGTGCCAGCAGCGTAGACTCTACGCTTGCTGAAGCTTTCTTT; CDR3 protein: CASSVDSTLAEAFF
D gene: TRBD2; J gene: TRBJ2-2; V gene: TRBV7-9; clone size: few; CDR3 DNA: TGTGCCAGCAGCCCCCCGGGACTAGCGGGGGTCACCGGGGAGCTGTTTTTT; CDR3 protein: CASSPPGLAGVTGELFF
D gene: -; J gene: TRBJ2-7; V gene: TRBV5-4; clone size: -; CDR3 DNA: TGTCGAATGGGGCGGGGCCTGGTCTACGAGCAGTACTTC; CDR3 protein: CRMGRGLVYEQYF
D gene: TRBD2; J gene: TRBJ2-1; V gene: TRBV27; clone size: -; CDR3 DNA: TGTGCCAGCAGTTTATCGGGGGGGTTCGCCTACAATGAGCAGTTCTTC; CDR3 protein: CASSLSGGFAYNEQFF
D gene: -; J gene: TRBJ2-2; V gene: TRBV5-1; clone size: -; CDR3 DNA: TGCGCCAGCAGCTTGGTAACAGATAACACCGGGGAGCTGTTTTTT; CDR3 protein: CASSLVTDNTGELFF
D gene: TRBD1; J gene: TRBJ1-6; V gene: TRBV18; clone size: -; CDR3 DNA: TGTGCCAGCTCACCTACAGGGGGGGGCAATTCACCCCTCCACTTT; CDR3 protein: CASSPTGGGNSPLHF
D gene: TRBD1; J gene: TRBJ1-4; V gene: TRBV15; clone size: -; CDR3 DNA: TGTGCCACCAGCAGAGCCCCACAGGGGGCGGATGAAAAACTGTTTTTT; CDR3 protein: CATSRAPQGADEKLFF
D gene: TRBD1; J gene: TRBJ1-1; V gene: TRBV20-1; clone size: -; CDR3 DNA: TGCAGTGCTAGTCCCTCGGGGACAGGGGGAAACACTGAAGCTTTCTTT; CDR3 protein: CSASPSGTGGNTEAFF
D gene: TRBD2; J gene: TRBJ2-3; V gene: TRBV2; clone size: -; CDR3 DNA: TGTGCCAGCAGCGGGGGGGCTTCAGATACGCAGTATTTT; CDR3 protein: CASSGGASDTQYF